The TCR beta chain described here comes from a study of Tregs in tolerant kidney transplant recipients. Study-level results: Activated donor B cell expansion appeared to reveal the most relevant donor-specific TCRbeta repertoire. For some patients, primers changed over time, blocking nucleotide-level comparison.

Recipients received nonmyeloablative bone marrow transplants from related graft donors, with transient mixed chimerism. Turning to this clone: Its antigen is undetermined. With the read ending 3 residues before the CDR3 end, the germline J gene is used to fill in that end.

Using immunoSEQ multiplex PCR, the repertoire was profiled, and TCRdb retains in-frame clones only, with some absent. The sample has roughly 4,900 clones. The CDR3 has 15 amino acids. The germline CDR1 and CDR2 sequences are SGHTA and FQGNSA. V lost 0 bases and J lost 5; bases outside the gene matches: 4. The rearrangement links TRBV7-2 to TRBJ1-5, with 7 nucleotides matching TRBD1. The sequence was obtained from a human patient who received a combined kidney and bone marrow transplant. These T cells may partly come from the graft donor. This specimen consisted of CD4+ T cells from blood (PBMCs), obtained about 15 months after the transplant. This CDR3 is CASSLAGQGDQPQHF. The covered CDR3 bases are TGTGCCAGCAGCTTAGCGGGTCAGGGGGATCAGCCC.